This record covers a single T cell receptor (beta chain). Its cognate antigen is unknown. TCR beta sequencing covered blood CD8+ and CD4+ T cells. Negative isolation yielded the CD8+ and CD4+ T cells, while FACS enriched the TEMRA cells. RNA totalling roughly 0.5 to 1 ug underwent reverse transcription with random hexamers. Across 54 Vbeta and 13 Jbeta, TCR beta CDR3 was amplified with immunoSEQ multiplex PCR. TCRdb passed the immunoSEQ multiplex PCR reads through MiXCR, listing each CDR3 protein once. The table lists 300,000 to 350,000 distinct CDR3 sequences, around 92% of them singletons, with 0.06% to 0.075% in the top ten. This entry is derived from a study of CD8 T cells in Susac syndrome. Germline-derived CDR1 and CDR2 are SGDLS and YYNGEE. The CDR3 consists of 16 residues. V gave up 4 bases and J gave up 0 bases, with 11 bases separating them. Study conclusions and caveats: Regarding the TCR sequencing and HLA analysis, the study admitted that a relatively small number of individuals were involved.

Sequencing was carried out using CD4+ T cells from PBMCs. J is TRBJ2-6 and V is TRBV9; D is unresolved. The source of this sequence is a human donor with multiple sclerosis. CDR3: CASSPRWSSGANVLTF. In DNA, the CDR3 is TGTGCCAGCAGCCCCCGATGGAGCTCTGGGGCCAACGTCCTGACTTTC.